Described below is a single T cell receptor (beta chain) sequence and its context. What it recognizes is unknown. The sample comes from a study of post-analysis software for immune sequencing data. Notes on the study in general: Normalized Chao1 diversity was significantly reduced in patients versus controls. There were roughly 5 TRBV segments more frequent in patients than controls, and TRBV5-6, TRBV5-1 and TRBV20-1 were among them.

The CDR3 loop spans 16 amino acids. Trimming left V 5 bases short and J 1 base short, with 16 bases between. The germline CDR1 and CDR2 sequences are SGHVS and FQNEAQ. Prepared libraries of TCR beta cDNA carried unique molecular identifiers. Researchers reported 520,000 or so cDNA molecules coming from approximately 0.95 to 9.8 million T cells. TCRdb passed the PCR reads through MiXCR, listing each CDR3 protein once. The profile shows 650,000 to 850,000 distinct CDR3 sequences, about 43% of them singletons. The receptor comes from a girl aged 10-17 years with multiple sclerosis. The sequenced sample consisted of blood. The chain employs TRBV7-8 and TRBJ2-3; tentatively, D is TRBD1 (5 bases). In DNA form, the CDR3 reads TGTGCCAGCAGCGCCCACCCCAGGGATGGCACAGATACGCAGTATTTT. It yields the protein CASSAHPRDGTDTQYF.